The clone carrying this T cell receptor beta chain was seen a handful of times. Antigen specificity is unknown. The sample belongs to a study of glioma-infiltrating T cells. The CDR3 spans 16 residues. Germline values: CDR1 SGHTA, CDR2 FQGNSA. V was clipped by 1 base and J by 0 bases, with 10 bases between them. TCR alpha and beta CDR3 regions were amplified from RNA using iRepertoire nested multiplex PCR. Tissue mRNA or PBMC total RNA, roughly 100-400 ng, went into one-step reverse transcription and amplification. Using its own MiXCR run on the multiplex PCR reads, TCRdb lists one record per CDR3 protein. This table has approximately 140,000 distinct CDR3 sequences, approximately 24% appearing once. Study-level findings and limits: Very few CDR3 sequences were shared between tissue and blood. Gliomas, especially low-grade, showed above-expected tissue-blood divergence; non-neoplastic patients showed below.

The sequencing input was glioma tissue, nonneoplastic brain tissue, or PBMCs (not recorded which). This sequence joins TRBV7-2 and TRBJ1-5; the D is unclear. This receptor was obtained from a human donor with low-grade glioma or glioblastoma, undergoing nonglioma brain surgery, or in good health (not recorded which). The CDR3 here is CASSLGREFSNQPQHF. CDR3 bases: TGTGCCAGCAGCTTAGGGAGGGAGTTTAGCAATCAGCCCCAGCATTTT.